This T cell receptor (beta chain) was recovered during a study of shared clonotypes between healthy human individuals. Study outcomes and limitations: The rarefaction results pointed to incomplete sorted-subset sequencing despite large depth. Around 5% was the fraction of naive CD4 clonotypes found shared across four donors. How much donors shared clonotypes was expected to be affected by sequencing depth.

Using immunoSEQ multiplex PCR, the repertoire was profiled, and TCRdb retains in-frame clones only, with some absent. The repertoire has approximately 2.3 million clones, more than 85% of them found once; the top ten carry 0.3% to 0.4%. For this clone: The antigen is undetermined.

Looked up from germline, CDR1 is SGHNT and CDR2 is YYREEE (reference sequence). Trimming left V 4 bases short and J 5 bases short, with 15 bases between. CDR3 length: 14 amino acids. The rearrangement joins TRBV5-4 to TRBJ2-5, with a weak D call TRBD2 (6 bases). The clonotype was recovered from a man aged 18 to 30 in good health. Some clones in this sample may be carry-over from other donors' samples. The sequencing input was naive CD4+ T cells from PBMCs. The subset denotes: CD45RA+ positively selected. The CDR3 protein is CASSPAGLAETQYF. The DNA of the CDR3 is TGTGCCAGCAGCCCGGCGGGGCTAGCCGAGACCCAGTACTTC. Using reference TRBV5-4 and TRBJ2-5 for the parts outside the CDR3, the full variable domain is ETGVTQSPTHLIKTRGQQVTLRCSSQSGHNTVSWYQQALGQGPQFIFQYYREEENGRGNFPPRFSGLQFPNYSSELNVNALELDDSALYLCASSPAGLAETQYFGPGTRLLVL.